This entry features one TCR beta chain sequence. V shed 2 bases and J shed 1 base, with 5 bases lying between them. Germline-derived CDR1 and CDR2 are WNHNN and SYGVQD (reference sequence). The CDR3 spans 13 residues. In the authors' methods: Quantification of nucleated cells was approximated via reference gene primer amplification. Some clones are missing from TCRdb's copy, which holds only in-frame ones; the method was immunoSEQ multiplex PCR. V, J and clone size reflect that table, while D and trimming were determined from the DNA. Seen here are 100,000 or so clones, approximately 86% observed once, and the top ten hold less than 9%. The data were taken from a study of blood T cell repertoires in COVID-19. Study background: Whether acute or convalescent, the COVID-19 samples came from the United States, Italy and Spain. PBMCs, B-cell-depleted T cells, or T cells were the source of the cDNA or gDNA that made up the material.

This TCR was recovered from a man aged 55 to 70 with acute or convalescent COVID-19. The sample taken for sequencing was peripheral blood. This chain joins TRBV10-1 and TRBJ1-1; no firm D call. The CDR3 spells CASSETRNTEAFF. For the CDR3, the DNA is TGCGCCAGCAGTGAGACGCGGAACACTGAAGCTTTCTTT.